This entry lists 22 T cell receptor beta chains sequenced from one sample in a study of tumor-infiltrating lymphocytes in oesophageal squamous cell carcinoma. TCRdb fed the PCR reads into MiXCR, producing one record per CDR3 protein. The top ten clones hold about 26% of a sample with just over 2,500 distinct CDR3 sequences, about 15% of them seen once. Sequencing was carried out using esophageal tumor tissue. The receptor source for this set is a male donor with esophageal squamous cell carcinoma.

In this sample, this clonotype is medium-sized. This chain joins TRBV7-9 and TRBJ1-2; no firm D call. Germline V lookup: CDR1 SEHNR, CDR2 FQNEAQ (reference sequence). V lost 2 bases, J lost 0 bases, and 7 bases lay in between. This CDR3 is 14 amino acids long. The CDR3 region is CASSLSGANYGYTF. CDR3 bases: TGTGCCAGCAGCTTAAGCGGAGCTAACTATGGCTACACCTTC.

The rearrangement uses TRBV7-3 and TRBJ2-5; a weak D match, TRBD1 (6 bases). Looked up from germline, CDR1 is SGHTA and CDR2 is FQGTGA. The germline V and J ends were trimmed by 5 bases and 13 bases, with 32 bases remaining between them. This CDR3 spans 17 amino acids. The CDR3 spells CASSPYRGTLATGELYF. The CDR3 DNA sequence: TGTGCCAGCAGCCCCTATAGGGGGACCCTCGCCACCGGGGAGCTGTACTTC.

This clonotype has just a few counts. The CDR3 does not end in the conserved phenylalanine or tryptophan, so this is likely a read error. It is unclear where the CDR3 begins or ends on the DNA, so no DNA is shown, and the CDR3 is as TCRdb lists it. The genes are TRBV6-2 or TRBV6-3 and TRBJ2-7. With termini counted, the CDR3 has 14 amino acids. Germline CDR1 MNHEY, CDR2 SVGEGT. This chain's CDR3 is CASREANYGYTFGS.

The chain is built from TRBV18 and TRBJ1-3; D is perhaps TRBD1 (5 bases). V lost 3 bases and J lost 2, with 11 bases in between. CDR1 is KGHSH and CDR2 is LQKENI in the germline V gene. This CDR3 region has 15 residues. The CDR3 spells CASSPGPGPGNTIYF. The CDR3 bases are TGTGCCAGCTCACCGGGGCCGGGTCCTGGAAACACCATATATTTT.

As to this clonotype: Just one base apart from a much larger clone, this may be a read error. The chain carries TRBV12-5 and TRBJ1-1; tentative D call: TRBD2 (5 bases). The DNA end favors TRBJ2-2, so the J call may be wrong. This CDR3 region has 16 residues. The germline CDR1 and CDR2 sequences are LGHNT and FRNRAP. The CDR3 DNA sequence: TGTGCTAATGGTCCCCCATCCGCGGGTTACACCGGGGAGCTGTTTTTT. Its protein is CANGPPSAGYTGELFF.

V gene TRBV19 combines with J gene TRBJ2-5; D may be TRBD1 (5 bases). Germline loops: CDR1 LNHDA, CDR2 SQIVND (reference sequence). Trimming took off 4 bases at V and 2 bases at J, with 17 bases between the two ends. The CDR3 contains 16 residues. CDR3 sequence reads: CASSRRRTLGQETQYF. Written as DNA, the CDR3 is TGTGCCAGTAGTAGACGCAGGACACTCGGTCAAGAGACCCAGTACTTC.

By share of the sample, this clonotype is medium-sized. The V and J genes are TRBV11-2 and TRBJ2-1; TRBD1 matches 9 bases. The CDR3 has 14 residues. The V gene's germline CDR1 is SGHAT and CDR2 FQNNGV. V lost 1 base and J lost 8; bases outside the gene matches: 3. DNA of the CDR3: TGTGCCAGCAGCTTAGCGGGACAGGGATATGAGCAGTTCTTC. It is translated as CASSLAGQGYEQFF.

This clonotype was seen a handful of times. The genes are TRBV15 and TRBJ2-7; D remains ambiguous. The last part of the DNA fits TRBJ2-1 better; the J call may be wrong. The V gene's germline CDR1 is LNHNV and CDR2 YYDKDF (reference sequence). CDR3 size: 13 residues. The CDR3 protein is CATSLDPSYEQFF. CDR3 bases: TGTGCCACCAGCTTGGACCCCTCCTACGAGCAGTTCTTC.

By share, this clonotype ranks as medium-sized. This chain joins TRBV7-9 and TRBJ2-3, with 8 bases fitting TRBD2. CDR1 and CDR2 (germline): SEHNR, FQNEAQ (reference sequence). The trim removed 5 bases at V and 2 bases at J, leaving 6 bases unmatched. The CDR3 loop spans 15 amino acids. The CDR3 spells CASSPWRGVTDTQYF. The DNA for the CDR3 is TGTGCCAGCAGCCCCTGGCGGGGGGTCACAGATACGCAGTATTTT.

Only a few counts were recorded for this clonotype. Here the CDR3 omits its conserved ending phenylalanine or tryptophan, so a read error is the likely source. It is unclear where the CDR3 begins or ends on the DNA, so no DNA is shown, and the CDR3 is as TCRdb lists it. J is TRBJ2-5 and V is TRBV7-9; TRBD2, the table's D call, lacks a check against the DNA. The germline V gene encodes CDR1 SEHNR and CDR2 FQNEAQ (reference sequence). Termini included, the CDR3 measures 16 amino acids. The CDR3 is CASSLEQVNSPLHFGN.

The rearrangement uses TRBV27 and TRBJ2-3, with D perhaps TRBD2 (7 bases). Germline-derived CDR1 and CDR2 are MNHEY and SMNVEV (reference sequence). This CDR3 is 12 amino acids long. V was clipped by 3 bases and J by 10 bases, with 11 bases between them. CDR3 residues: CASSFWGGPQYF. As DNA, the CDR3 is TGTGCCAGCAGTTTTTGGGGGGGCCCGCAGTATTTT.

This clonotype is deemed large (0.1 to 1%). The V call is TRBV6-4, the J call TRBJ2-1, with 7 bases fitting TRBD2. The germline V gene encodes CDR1 MRHNA and CDR2 SNTAGT. This CDR3 is built from 16 residues. The V and J ends lost 7 bases and 4 bases, in that order; junction bases with no gene match: 13. CDR3 sequence reads: CASKGETSERYNEQFF. The CDR3 coding sequence is TGTGCCAGCAAGGGCGAAACTAGCGAACGATACAATGAGCAGTTCTTC.

Details on this clonotype: It may be a read error: a sequence one base away is much more abundant. This chain links TRBV18 with TRBJ2-5, with D possibly TRBD2 on 5 matching bases. Germline assignment: CDR1 KGHSH and CDR2 LQKENI. Trimming removed 0 bases at V and 11 bases at J, with 16 bases between. The CDR3 sequence is 14 residues long. CDR3 sequence reads: CASSPPTSVGEQYF. The CDR3 coding sequence is TGTGCCAGCTCACCACCCACTAGTGTGGGTGAGCAGTACTTC.

This clonotype has at least ten counts. This sequence joins TRBV28 and TRBJ1-2, with D tentatively TRBD1 (5 bases). Per germline, CDR1 MDHEN and CDR2 SYDVKM. CDR3 length equals 13 residues. The ends were cut back, 7 bases at V and 4 bases at J, with 13 bases in the middle. CDR3 amino acids: CASNPGGSYGYTF. The CDR3 DNA follows: TGTGCCAGCAACCCGGGGGGTTCCTATGGCTACACCTTC.

This clonotype turned up a few times. The limits of the CDR3 on the DNA are not certain, so only TCRdb's listed CDR3 is given. V gene TRBV11-2 combines with J gene TRBJ2-6; TRBD2 is the table's D call and was not checked against the DNA. 16 amino acids form the CDR3, both terminal residues included. Looked up from germline, CDR1 is SGHAT and CDR2 is FQNNGV. The CDR3 protein is CASSSQPVGVWLHLRF.

This clonotype was seen only a few times. The chain recombines TRBV11-3 with TRBJ2-5, with 8 bases aligning to TRBD1. The J call may not be correct, given that the DNA end is closer to TRBJ2-1. The CDR3 consists of 12 residues. CDR1 is SGHNT, CDR2 YENEEA, per germline. The CDR3: CASSPQGAEQFF. The CDR3 nucleotides are TGTGCCAGCAGCCCCCAGGGGGCTGAGCAGTTCTTC.

This clonotype is judged medium-sized. V and J are TRBV18 and TRBJ2-3; 11 bases map to TRBD2. From germline, CDR1 is KGHSH and CDR2 LQKENI. The CDR3 consists of 15 residues. Trimming cost V 4 bases and J 3 bases; bases outside gene matches: 3. This CDR3 is CASSLLAGGTDTQYF. The CDR3 nucleotides read TGTGCCAGCTCACTCCTAGCGGGGGGAACAGATACGCAGTATTTT.

By share, this clonotype counts as medium-sized. The chain links TRBV7-8 to TRBJ2-2, with TRBD2 matching 11 bases. The CDR3 is 15 residues long. The germline V gene encodes CDR1 SGHVS and CDR2 FQNEAQ. V shed 5 bases and J 5 bases; nucleotides not matched to a gene: 4. In DNA form, the CDR3 reads TGTGCCAGCAGCCGGGGACTAGCGGAGACCGGGGAGCTGTTTTTT. The encoded protein is CASSRGLAETGELFF.

Ten or more counts support this clonotype. This chain links TRBV10-3 with TRBJ1-1; D is perhaps TRBD1 (5 bases). Germline V gives CDR1 ENHRY, CDR2 SYGVKD. The germline V and J ends were trimmed by 3 bases and 4 bases, with 15 bases remaining between them. The CDR3 has 15 residues. The CDR3 spells CAISEVDWGRTEAFF. In nucleotides, the CDR3 is TGTGCCATCAGTGAAGTAGACTGGGGCCGCACTGAAGCTTTCTTT.

Relative to its sample, this clonotype is medium-sized. CDR3 sequence: CASTPGQMTSGVEQYF. The DNA of the CDR3 is TGCGCCAGCACCCCGGGACAGATGACTAGCGGGGTCGAGCAGTACTTC. The chain recombines TRBV10-2 with TRBJ2-5; 11 bases agree with TRBD2. The tail of the sequence fits TRBJ2-7 better, so the J call may be wrong. The length of the CDR3 is 16 residues. Germline CDR1 reads WSHSY; CDR2 reads SAAADI.

The rearrangement uses TRBV18 and TRBJ1-1; TRBD1 aligns across 8 bases. J lost 5 bases, V lost 5 bases, and 7 bases had no gene match. The CDR3 loop spans 14 amino acids. Germline CDR1 is KGHSH and CDR2 is LQKENI. The CDR3 here is CASSTKGQGTEAFF. DNA for the CDR3: TGTGCCAGCTCAACAAAAGGACAGGGTACTGAAGCTTTCTTT.

This clonotype has just a few counts. This chain joins TRBV2 and TRBJ1-1, with D perhaps TRBD1 (5 bases). The CDR3 runs to 13 residues. Germline lookup yields CDR1 SNHLY and CDR2 FYNNEI. V dropped 8 bases and J dropped 4 bases, with 14 bases sitting between them. CDR3 nucleotide sequence: TGTGCCAGCCGCCGGGGGTTGAGCACTGAAGCTTTCTTT. Translating gives CASRRGLSTEAFF.